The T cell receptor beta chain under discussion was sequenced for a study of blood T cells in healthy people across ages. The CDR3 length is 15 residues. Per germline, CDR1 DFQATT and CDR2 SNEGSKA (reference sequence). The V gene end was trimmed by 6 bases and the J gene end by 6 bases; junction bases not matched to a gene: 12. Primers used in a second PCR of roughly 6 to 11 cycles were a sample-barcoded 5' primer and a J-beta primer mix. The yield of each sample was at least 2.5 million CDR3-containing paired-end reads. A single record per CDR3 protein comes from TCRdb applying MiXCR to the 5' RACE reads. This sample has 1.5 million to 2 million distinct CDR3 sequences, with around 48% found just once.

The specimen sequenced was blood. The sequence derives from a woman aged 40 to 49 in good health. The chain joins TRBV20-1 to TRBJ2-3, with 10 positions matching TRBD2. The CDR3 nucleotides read TGCAGTGCCCGAAAGCGGGGGGGGCCCCTGGATACGCAGTATTTT. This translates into CSARKRGGPLDTQYF.